This TCR beta chain stems from a study of graft-versus-host responses after intestinal transplantation. Of note for this clone: Its cognate antigen is unknown.

The repertoire was sequenced with immunoSEQ multiplex PCR; TCRdb's copy has only in-frame clones and lacks some. The sample carries under 130,000 clones, 90% to 95% recorded once. This CDR3 contains 13 residues. Trimming cost V 6 bases and J 6 bases, with 14 bases left between them. Germline assignment: CDR1 LNHDA and CDR2 SQIVND (reference sequence). The chain uses TRBV19 and TRBJ1-2, with D maybe TRBD1 (5 bases). The sample consisted of unstimulated CD8+ T cells sorted from spleen or lymph node cells, taken before intestinal transplant. This receptor was taken from a human donor who received an intestinal transplant. The CDR3 is CASRQGSGNGYTF. The DNA of the CDR3 is TGTGCCAGTAGGCAGGGAAGCGGGAATGGCTACACCTTC.